The subject of this entry is one T cell receptor beta chain. Germline V gene sequence: CDR1 SEHNR, CDR2 FQNEAQ (reference sequence). The CDR3 is made up of 16 amino acids. V shed 4 bases and J shed 0 bases, with 12 bases lying between them. Corrective cardiac operations yielded the resected thymus tissue. TCRdb's copy holds only in-frame clones and misses some; the assay was immunoSEQ multiplex PCR. Altogether about 130,000 clones are present, more than 90% being singletons, with the ten largest covering 0.02% to 0.03%. The sample is drawn from a study of human thymus T cells. The origin of this receptor is a boy younger than two with a congenital heart defect but otherwise immunologically healthy. The chain carries TRBV7-9 and TRBJ1-4; no clear D gene. Sequencing was carried out using thymus tissue. The chain's CDR3 is CASSSWTGPTNEKLFF. Here the CDR3 DNA reads TGTGCCAGCAGCTCCTGGACGGGCCCAACTAATGAAAAACTGTTTTTT. Full variable domain (outside the CDR3, taken from reference TRBV7-9 and TRBJ1-4): DTGVSQNPRHKITKRGQNVTFRCDPISEHNRLYWYRQTLGQGPEFLTYFQNEAQLEKSRLLSDRFSAERPKGSFSTLEIQRTEQGDSAMYLCASSSWTGPTNEKLFFGSGTQLSVL.